This passage covers 5 T cell receptor beta chains from one sample sequenced in a study of radiotherapy plus CTLA-4 blockade in lung cancer. The assay was immunoSEQ multiplex PCR, and TCRdb's table has in-frame clones only and misses some. The data show around 41,000 clones, about 67% seen once. The sequenced sample was peripheral blood, obtained from a patient treated with radiotherapy plus ipilimumab. The receptors were gathered from a human donor with non-small cell lung cancer who had a partial response to radiotherapy plus ipilimumab.

In its sample, this clone was seen a few times. The chain carries TRBV6-5 and TRBJ2-3; the D gene is possibly TRBD2 (6 bases). The V end lost 2 bases, the J end lost 0 bases, and 12 bases lay between the germline ends. Germline loops: CDR1 MNHEY, CDR2 SVGAGI. The CDR3 sequence is 16 residues long. The CDR3 loop reads CASSYRAGPSTDTQYF. In DNA, the CDR3 is TGTGCCAGCAGTTACCGTGCGGGGCCTAGCACAGATACGCAGTATTTT.

This clone was observed once. The V call is TRBV5-8, the J call TRBJ2-3; D might be TRBD2 (6 bases). The CDR3 contains 17 residues. Germline loops: CDR1 SGHTS, CDR2 YDEGEE. Trimming left V 4 bases short and J 3 bases short, with 21 bases between. For the CDR3, the DNA is TGTGCCAGCAGCCGCGCCCCCGGGACTGGCCGGACAGATACGCAGTATTTT. Translating gives CASSRAPGTGRTDTQYF.

V usage is TRBV27 and J usage is TRBJ2-1, with D maybe TRBD2 (5 bases). Trimming stripped 0 bases from V and 0 bases from J, with 9 bases between. CDR3 size: 16 residues. Germline V gene sequence: CDR1 MNHEY, CDR2 SMNVEV (reference sequence). The CDR3 loop reads CASSLSSRGSYNEQFF. In nucleotides, the CDR3 is TGTGCCAGCAGTTTATCGTCTCGGGGCTCCTACAATGAGCAGTTCTTC.

This clone was picked up a small number of times. The rearrangement links TRBV6-6 to TRBJ2-1, with D possibly being TRBD1 (6 bases). CDR3 size: 14 residues. Trimming took 5 bases from V and 0 from J, leaving 8 bases between them. CDR1 and CDR2 (germline): MNHNY, SVGAGI (reference sequence). The chain's CDR3 is CASSKQGSYNEQFF. The CDR3 DNA reads as TGTGCCAGCAGTAAACAGGGCTCCTACAATGAGCAGTTCTTC.

This rearrangement joins TRBV5-1 to TRBJ1-3; TRBD1 matches 12 bases. J gave up 9 bases and V 3 bases, and 13 bases lay outside the gene matches. CDR1 is SGHRS, CDR2 YFSETQ, per germline. The CDR3 is made up of 17 amino acids. The DNA for the CDR3 is TGCGCCAGCAGCTCGGAACCACCGGGACAGGGGGCTGGCACCATATATTTT. This codes for CASSSEPPGQGAGTIYF.